This TCR beta chain was retrieved from a study of human T cells and chemical hapten exposure. Broader study findings: Expanded TCRs produced significantly more large CDR3 similarity clusters than controls did.

How the authors handled the data: Counts of TCRs in each sample centred on a median of around 92,000 and extended from approximately 20,000 to 700,000. One entry per CDR3 protein results from TCRdb running MiXCR on the RACE reads. The V and J calls here are based on TCRdb, not the publication. The profile shows 65,000 to 95,000 distinct CDR3 sequences, less than 8.5% of them singletons. Note on this clonotype: Its antigen is undetermined.

Germline loops: CDR1 SGDLS, CDR2 YYNGEE. The CDR3 has 14 residues. The V end was cut by 0 bases, the J end by 6 bases, with 11 bases between. The time point was: patch test 2, 6 weeks after DPC sensitization. Treatment in this sample: therapeutic diphenylcyclopropenone sensitization with weekly scalp DPC. Staff drew blood before applying each patch test. This receptor was obtained from a woman aged 25 to 39 with alopecia areata. Some clones in this sample may be carry-over from other donors' samples. V gene TRBV9 combines with J gene TRBJ2-3; D unclear. The source material was whole blood, sampled in connection with sensitization to the hapten diphenylcyclopropenone (DPC). The CDR3 DNA sequence: TGTGCCAGCAGCGTAGTGGCCAACGCTGATACGCAGTATTTT. Its protein is CASSVVANADTQYF.